Listed below are T cell receptor beta chains from one sample, sequenced in a study of shared clonotypes between healthy human individuals. The protocol was immunoSEQ multiplex PCR, while the TCRdb copy is restricted to in-frame clones and leaves out a portion. Of over a million clones listed, approximately 97% were seen once; the top ten hold roughly 1.2%. Sequences were obtained from naive CD4+ T cells sorted from blood. These receptor sequences come from a man aged 25 to 40 in good health. Each CDR3 is given with its conserved first and last residue. Fields, in order: V gene, J gene, clone size, D gene, CDR3 DNA, CDR3 protein. The D gene is left open where the match is weak. The size field is filled for only some rows; it gives once, few, many or a size class.

v_call: TRBV19; j_call: TRBJ1-5; clone_size: once; d_call: TRBD1; cdr3_nt: TGTGCCAGTAAACTGCAGGGGGCCAATCAGCCCCAGCATTTT; cdr3_aa: CASKLQGANQPQHF
v_call: TRBV7-7; j_call: TRBJ2-5; clone_size: -; d_call: TRBD2; cdr3_nt: TGTGCCAGCAGCAAAGGCGGACTAGCGGGAGGGGGGCAAGAGACCCAGTACTTC; cdr3_aa: CASSKGGLAGGGQETQYF
v_call: TRBV18; j_call: TRBJ1-5; clone_size: -; d_call: TRBD1; cdr3_nt: TGTGCCAGCTCACTTCAGACAGGGGGCAATCAGCCCCAGCATTTT; cdr3_aa: CASSLQTGGNQPQHF
v_call: TRBV28; j_call: TRBJ2-7; clone_size: -; d_call: TRBD2; cdr3_nt: TGTGCCAGCTCGGGGGGCGCGGGGGGAAGGTACGAGCAGTACTTC; cdr3_aa: CASSGGAGGRYEQYF
v_call: TRBV6-1; j_call: TRBJ1-3; clone_size: -; d_call: -; cdr3_nt: TGTGCCAGCAGTGAACACGCCTCTAGCTCTGGAAACACCATATATTTT; cdr3_aa: CASSEHASSSGNTIYF
v_call: TRBV2; j_call: TRBJ1-2; clone_size: -; d_call: -; cdr3_nt: TGTGCCAGCTCGGGGTCTAACTATGGCTACACCTTC; cdr3_aa: CASSGSNYGYTF
v_call: TRBV6-5; j_call: TRBJ1-3; clone_size: -; d_call: -; cdr3_nt: TGTGCCAGCAGGAGAACAGGCCTCTCTGGAAACACCATATATTTT; cdr3_aa: CASRRTGLSGNTIYF
v_call: TRBV4-3; j_call: TRBJ2-7; clone_size: -; d_call: -; cdr3_nt: TGCGCCAGCAGCCAAGCTTTTGGACTACTCTCCCCCTACGAGCAGTACTTC; cdr3_aa: CASSQAFGLLSPYEQYF
v_call: TRBV5-6; j_call: TRBJ2-1; clone_size: -; d_call: -; cdr3_nt: TGTGCCAGCAGCTGGATGGGGTCCTACAATGAGCAGTTCTTC; cdr3_aa: CASSWMGSYNEQFF
v_call: TRBV29-1; j_call: TRBJ2-1; clone_size: -; d_call: -; cdr3_nt: TGCAGCGTTGAAGGAGGCGGACTGAGCTCCTACAATGAGCAGTTCTTC; cdr3_aa: CSVEGGGLSSYNEQFF
v_call: TRBV6-6; j_call: TRBJ1-1; clone_size: -; d_call: -; cdr3_nt: TGTGCCAGCAGGTACCCGGGGACAAGAGGTACTGAAGCTTTCTTT; cdr3_aa: CASRYPGTRGTEAFF
v_call: TRBV5-5; j_call: TRBJ1-5; clone_size: -; d_call: TRBD1; cdr3_nt: TGTGCCAGCAGCGCGCCGAGGACAGGGGGCGATCAGCCCCAGCATTTT; cdr3_aa: CASSAPRTGGDQPQHF
v_call: TRBV7-2; j_call: TRBJ2-4; clone_size: -; d_call: TRBD2; cdr3_nt: TGTGCCAGCAGCCCACTAGCGGGCCTACTAGCCAAAAACATTCAGTACTTC; cdr3_aa: CASSPLAGLLAKNIQYF
v_call: TRBV6-5; j_call: TRBJ2-7; clone_size: -; d_call: -; cdr3_nt: TGTGCCAGCCAGCCGGGGAAGGGGACGGCCGAGCAGTACTTC; cdr3_aa: CASQPGKGTAEQYF
v_call: TRBV7-9; j_call: TRBJ2-1; clone_size: -; d_call: TRBD2; cdr3_nt: TGTGCCAGCAGCAAGACTAGCGCGGGCCCAAATGAGCAGTTCTTC; cdr3_aa: CASSKTSAGPNEQFF
v_call: TRBV18; j_call: TRBJ2-6; clone_size: -; d_call: -; cdr3_nt: TGTGCCAGCTCGTCCTCTGGGGCCAACGTCCTGACTTTC; cdr3_aa: CASSSSGANVLTF
v_call: TRBV28; j_call: TRBJ1-5; clone_size: -; d_call: TRBD1; cdr3_nt: TGTGCCAGCAGATCGGGACAGGGGCCTTATCAGCCCCAGCATTTT; cdr3_aa: CASRSGQGPYQPQHF
v_call: TRBV28; j_call: TRBJ1-5; clone_size: -; d_call: -; cdr3_nt: TGTGCCAGCAAAGGGTATGGGGGGTATAGCAATCAGCCCCAGCATTTT; cdr3_aa: CASKGYGGYSNQPQHF
v_call: TRBV5-1; j_call: TRBJ2-5; clone_size: once; d_call: -; cdr3_nt: TGCGCCAGCAGCTTGGTCGGGAGTCAAGAGACCCAGTACTTC; cdr3_aa: CASSLVGSQETQYF
v_call: TRBV28; j_call: TRBJ1-2; clone_size: -; d_call: -; cdr3_nt: TGTGCCAGCAGTGGTGGGGGGGTTAATTATGGCTACACCTTC; cdr3_aa: CASSGGGVNYGYTF
v_call: TRBV10-3; j_call: TRBJ2-5; clone_size: -; d_call: TRBD2; cdr3_nt: TGTGCCATCAGCCCCCTAGCGGGACTACAAGAGACCCAGTACTTC; cdr3_aa: CAISPLAGLQETQYF
v_call: TRBV7-9; j_call: TRBJ2-7; clone_size: -; d_call: TRBD2; cdr3_nt: TGTGCCAGCAGCTTAGGGCTAGCGGGGGTTTACGAGCAGTACTTC; cdr3_aa: CASSLGLAGVYEQYF
v_call: TRBV11-2; j_call: TRBJ2-7; clone_size: -; d_call: TRBD2; cdr3_nt: TGTGCCAGCAGCTTAGGGCGGCGACTAGCGGGTCCCTACGAGCAGTACTTC; cdr3_aa: CASSLGRRLAGPYEQYF
v_call: TRBV9; j_call: TRBJ1-1; clone_size: -; d_call: TRBD1; cdr3_nt: TGTGCCAGCAGCGAGAGACAGGGGCCCACGCGGAACACTGAAGCTTTCTTT; cdr3_aa: CASSERQGPTRNTEAFF
v_call: TRBV7-9; j_call: TRBJ2-1; clone_size: -; d_call: TRBD2; cdr3_nt: TGTGCCAGCAGCTTAGCTCCTAGCGGGAGGTTGGAAGAGCAGTTCTTC; cdr3_aa: CASSLAPSGRLEEQFF
v_call: TRBV11-2; j_call: TRBJ2-3; clone_size: -; d_call: -; cdr3_nt: TGTGCCAGCAAGATGCATCCCGTCCTCTCAGATACGCAGTATTTT; cdr3_aa: CASKMHPVLSDTQYF
v_call: TRBV9; j_call: TRBJ1-1; clone_size: once; d_call: -; cdr3_nt: TGTGCCAGCAGCCCCCCCGGGCCAGGTGTGTCGGCTTTCTTT; cdr3_aa: CASSPPGPGVSAFF
v_call: TRBV19; j_call: TRBJ2-3; clone_size: -; d_call: TRBD1; cdr3_nt: TGTGCCAGTAGTATTGAGGGGGCGACGCAGTATTTT; cdr3_aa: CASSIEGATQYF
v_call: TRBV9; j_call: TRBJ2-5; clone_size: -; d_call: TRBD1; cdr3_nt: TGTGCCAGCAGCTCCACAGGGGGCTTGGAGACCCAGTACTTC; cdr3_aa: CASSSTGGLETQYF
v_call: TRBV28; j_call: TRBJ2-4; clone_size: -; d_call: -; cdr3_nt: TGTGCCAGCAGGCGGTCGGTGGGTTACATTCAGTACTTC; cdr3_aa: CASRRSVGYIQYF
v_call: TRBV29-1; j_call: TRBJ1-3; clone_size: -; d_call: TRBD1; cdr3_nt: TGCAGCGCTAATCGACAGGGCGGAAACACCATATATTTT; cdr3_aa: CSANRQGGNTIYF
v_call: TRBV9; j_call: TRBJ2-7; clone_size: -; d_call: -; cdr3_nt: TGTGCCAGCAGCGTAGCCCAGGGCACCTACGAGCAGTACTTC; cdr3_aa: CASSVAQGTYEQYF
v_call: TRBV19; j_call: TRBJ2-1; clone_size: -; d_call: -; cdr3_nt: TGTGCCAGTAGTATACAGGGGAACAATGAGCAGTTCTTC; cdr3_aa: CASSIQGNNEQFF
v_call: TRBV7-2; j_call: TRBJ2-7; clone_size: -; d_call: -; cdr3_nt: TGTGCCAGCAGCCCTCGGAGGTTCTACGAGCAGTACTTC; cdr3_aa: CASSPRRFYEQYF
v_call: TRBV28; j_call: TRBJ2-7; clone_size: -; d_call: -; cdr3_nt: TGTGCCAGCAGCCCCAGGGCCGCCTCCTACGAGCAGTACTTC; cdr3_aa: CASSPRAASYEQYF
v_call: TRBV7-2; j_call: TRBJ2-3; clone_size: -; d_call: -; cdr3_nt: TGTGCCAGCAGCTCTCTAGGCTTTTACACGCAGTATTTT; cdr3_aa: CASSSLGFYTQYF
v_call: TRBV11-2; j_call: TRBJ1-2; clone_size: -; d_call: -; cdr3_nt: TGTGCCAGCAGCTCCGTCGGGTCTGGCTACACCTTC; cdr3_aa: CASSSVGSGYTF
v_call: TRBV5-1; j_call: TRBJ2-7; clone_size: -; d_call: TRBD2; cdr3_nt: TGCGCCAGCAGCTTCGGTCTAGCGGGACCCTACGAGCAGTACTTC; cdr3_aa: CASSFGLAGPYEQYF
v_call: TRBV19; j_call: TRBJ2-7; clone_size: -; d_call: TRBD2; cdr3_nt: TGTGCCAGTAGTTTCCTAGCGGGAGAAGGCGAGCAGTACTTC; cdr3_aa: CASSFLAGEGEQYF
v_call: TRBV25-1; j_call: TRBJ2-2; clone_size: -; d_call: TRBD1; cdr3_nt: TGTGCCAGCAGTGCGAGGACAGGGGGCTTCGGGGAGCTGTTTTTT; cdr3_aa: CASSARTGGFGELFF
v_call: TRBV7-8; j_call: TRBJ1-5; clone_size: once; d_call: -; cdr3_nt: TGTGCCAGCAGCTTAGGGCCCAATCAGCCCCAGCATTTT; cdr3_aa: CASSLGPNQPQHF
v_call: TRBV5-4; j_call: TRBJ2-7; clone_size: -; d_call: -; cdr3_nt: TGTGCCAGCAGCTCGATCGTGGGGCCCTACGAGCAGTACTTC; cdr3_aa: CASSSIVGPYEQYF
v_call: TRBV30; j_call: TRBJ1-2; clone_size: -; d_call: -; cdr3_nt: TGTGCCTGGAGTAGAGACGGGGGTCATCGAGGCTATGGCTACACCTTC; cdr3_aa: CAWSRDGGHRGYGYTF
v_call: TRBV7-6; j_call: TRBJ2-1; clone_size: -; d_call: TRBD2; cdr3_nt: TGTGCCAGCAGCTTAAGGACGGGCGGGAGGTGGAGCACCTACAATGAGCAGTTCTTC; cdr3_aa: CASSLRTGGRWSTYNEQFF
v_call: TRBV5-1; j_call: TRBJ2-1; clone_size: -; d_call: TRBD2; cdr3_nt: TGCGCCAGCAGCTTCGCAGATCCGGGACTAGCGGGTCCCTACAATGAGCAGTTCTTC; cdr3_aa: CASSFADPGLAGPYNEQFF
v_call: TRBV14; j_call: TRBJ2-6; clone_size: -; d_call: -; cdr3_nt: TGTGCCAGCAGCAACTCTGGGGCCAACGTCCTGACTTTC; cdr3_aa: CASSNSGANVLTF
v_call: TRBV7-2; j_call: TRBJ2-1; clone_size: -; d_call: TRBD2; cdr3_nt: TGTGCCAGCAGCCCAGGGGCCAGCGGGAGGTTTGGTGAGCAGTTCTTC; cdr3_aa: CASSPGASGRFGEQFF
v_call: TRBV7-3; j_call: TRBJ1-2; clone_size: -; d_call: -; cdr3_nt: TGTGCCAGCAGCCCAGGTGGGGGTGGCGGCTACACCTTC; cdr3_aa: CASSPGGGGGYTF
v_call: TRBV7-6; j_call: TRBJ2-1; clone_size: -; d_call: TRBD2; cdr3_nt: TGTGCCAGCAGCTTATCCCCAGGACTAGCGGGGAGGGCCTACAATGAGCAGTTCTTC; cdr3_aa: CASSLSPGLAGRAYNEQFF
v_call: TRBV6-1; j_call: TRBJ2-7; clone_size: -; d_call: -; cdr3_nt: TGTGCCAGCAGTAACACGTACGAGCAGTACTTC; cdr3_aa: CASSNTYEQYF